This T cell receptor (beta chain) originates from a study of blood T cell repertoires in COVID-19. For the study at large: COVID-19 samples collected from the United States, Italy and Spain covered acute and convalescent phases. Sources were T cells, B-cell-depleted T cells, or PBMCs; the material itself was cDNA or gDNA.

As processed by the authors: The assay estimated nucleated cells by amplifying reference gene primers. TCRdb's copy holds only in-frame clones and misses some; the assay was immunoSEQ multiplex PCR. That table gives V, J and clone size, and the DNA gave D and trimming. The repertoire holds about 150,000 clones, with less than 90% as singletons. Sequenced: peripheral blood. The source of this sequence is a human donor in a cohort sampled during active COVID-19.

DNA of the CDR3: TGCGCCAGCAGCTCGCCCGCGGGTAACACTGAAGCTTTCTTT. The encoded protein is CASSSPAGNTEAFF. The rearrangement joins TRBV4-1 to TRBJ1-1; D is unresolved. The V gene lost 5 bases and the J gene lost 2 bases, with 12 bases spanning the gap. Germline CDR1 is MGHRA and CDR2 is YSYEKL. This CDR3 spans 14 amino acids.